These 18 T cell receptor beta chains share one sample of origin, sequenced in a study of shared clonotypes between healthy human individuals. Produced via immunoSEQ multiplex PCR; TCRdb's table is partial and in-frame only. The sample contains roughly 480,000 clones, 70% to 80% of which appear only once. Sequencing was performed on PBMCs. These receptors came from a woman aged 40 to 50 in good health. Some clones in this sample may be carry-over from other donors' samples.

The V call is TRBV2, the J call TRBJ2-3; possible D gene TRBD1, 5 bases. The CDR3 is 15 residues long. Germline assignment: CDR1 SNHLY and CDR2 FYNNEI. Trimming shortened V by 4 bases and J by 0 bases, and 11 bases separated the two germline ends. The CDR3 sequence: CASSARQKSTDTQYF. The CDR3 DNA is TGTGCCAGCAGTGCTCGACAGAAGAGCACAGATACGCAGTATTTT. Supplemented by reference TRBV2 and TRBJ2-3, the full variable domain reads EPEVTQTPSHQVTQMGQEVILRCVPISNHLYFYWYRQILGQKVEFLVSFYNNEISEKSEIFDDQFSVERPDGSNFTLKIRSTKLEDSAMYFCASSARQKSTDTQYFGPGTRLTVL.

V usage is TRBV21-1 and J usage is TRBJ2-4; the table names TRBD2, a call not compared with the DNA. TRBV21-1 is classified as a pseudogene. The CDR3 has 18 residues. CDR3 sequence reads: CASSIYSRGGLAKNIQYF. CDR3 coding DNA: TGTGCCAGCAGCATATACTCAAGGGGGGGCCTAGCCAAAAACATTCAGTACTTC.

The chain joins TRBV7-9 to TRBJ1-4; TRBD1 agrees at 9 bases. The trim removed 6 bases at V and 6 bases at J, leaving 8 bases unmatched. The germline V gene encodes CDR1 SEHNR and CDR2 FQNEAQ (reference sequence). CDR3 size: 15 residues. The CDR3 spells CASSSGQGTDEKLFF. The CDR3 nucleotides read TGTGCCAGCAGTTCGGGACAGGGAACGGATGAAAAACTGTTTTTT.

This chain uses TRBV18 with TRBJ2-1, with D perhaps TRBD2 (5 bases). V shed 2 bases and J shed 8 bases, with 10 bases lying between them. The length of the CDR3 is 13 residues. Germline V lookup: CDR1 KGHSH, CDR2 LQKENI. The CDR3 nucleotides are TGTGCCAGCTCACCAGGGAGAGACGATGAGCAGTTCTTC. Its protein is CASSPGRDDEQFF. Drawing the rest from reference TRBV18 and TRBJ2-1, the complete variable domain is NAGVMQNPRHLVRRRGQEARLRCSPMKGHSHVYWYRQLPEEGLKFMVYLQKENIIDESGMPKERFSAEFPKEGPSILRIQQVVRGDSAAYFCASSPGRDDEQFFGPGTRLTVL.

In DNA form, the CDR3 reads TGTGCCACCAGCAGAGATCTTGGGGGGCCTAGTGGCTACACCTTC. Translation gives CATSRDLGGPSGYTF. The chain links TRBV15 to TRBJ1-2; TRBD1 is a possible D gene (6 bases). The CDR3 consists of 15 residues. V dropped 0 bases and J dropped 7 bases, with 15 bases sitting between them. Germline V gene sequence: CDR1 LNHNV, CDR2 YYDKDF (reference sequence).

This clone was seen only once. The gene calls are TRBV5-1 and TRBJ2-2, with no clear D. The CDR3 has 13 amino acids. Germline CDR1 SGHRS, CDR2 YFSETQ. Trimming cost V 3 bases and J 5 bases, with 8 bases left between them. The CDR3 spells CASSSAATGELFF. CDR3 bases: TGCGCCAGCAGCTCGGCGGCGACCGGGGAGCTGTTTTTT.

The gene calls are TRBV5-4 and TRBJ2-7; TRBD1 or TRBD2 may be the D gene (5 bases each). V shed 4 bases and J shed 6 bases, with 17 bases lying between them. CDR3 size: 14 residues. Germline assignment: CDR1 SGHNT and CDR2 YYREEE (reference sequence). CDR3 sequence reads: CASSPGTERGEQYF. CDR3 DNA sequence: TGTGCCAGCAGCCCTGGGACGGAGAGGGGCGAGCAGTACTTC.

This clone was seen just once. The V gene is TRBV4-3, the J gene TRBJ2-2, with D unclear. The CDR3 sequence is 15 residues long. Per the germline V gene, CDR1 is LGHNA and CDR2 is YSLEER. The ends were cut back, 0 bases at V and 5 bases at J, with 10 bases in the middle. The CDR3 protein is CASSQESGLTGELFF. For the CDR3, the DNA is TGCGCCAGCAGCCAAGAGAGTGGGTTGACCGGGGAGCTGTTTTTT.

This clone was recorded a few times. The chain has TRBV19 and TRBJ2-7; no reliable D call. Deletions cut 5 bases from V and 0 bases from J, with 5 bases between. Per germline, CDR1 LNHDA and CDR2 SQIVND (reference sequence). The CDR3 loop spans 12 amino acids. Written as DNA, the CDR3 is TGTGCCAGTAGTCCGGGCTCCTACGAGCAGTACTTC. Translation: CASSPGSYEQYF.

The rearrangement joins TRBV27 to TRBJ1-3; no firm D call. This CDR3 spans 17 amino acids. Germline-derived CDR1 and CDR2 are MNHEY and SMNVEV (reference sequence). V lost 5 bases to trimming and J lost 0 bases, with 17 bases between them. The CDR3 here is CASSAEPRAFSGNTIYF. Here the CDR3 DNA reads TGTGCCAGCAGTGCGGAACCTCGGGCCTTCTCTGGAAACACCATATATTTT.

The chain has TRBV28 and TRBJ1-6, with D possibly being TRBD1 (6 bases). The V gene's germline CDR1 is MDHEN and CDR2 SYDVKM. The V end was cut by 3 bases, the J end by 9 bases, with 12 bases between. There are 14 residues in the CDR3. The CDR3 DNA follows: TGTGCCAGCAGTTTGGGGGGCTGGGGTTCACCCCTCCACTTT. Protein product: CASSLGGWGSPLHF.

This chain uses TRBV5-6 with TRBJ2-7; D remains ambiguous. CDR1 is SGHDT and CDR2 is YYEEEE in the germline V gene. V was shortened by 0 bases and J by 3 bases, with 7 bases between the two germline ends. This CDR3 is built from 13 residues. CDR3: CASSLVGGYEQYF. The CDR3 DNA follows: TGTGCCAGCAGCTTGGTGGGTGGCTACGAGCAGTACTTC.

The CDR3 region is CASSFRAGGYEQYF. The CDR3 nucleotides are TGTGCCAGCAGCTTCCGAGCGGGAGGGTACGAGCAGTACTTC. This sequence joins TRBV11-2 and TRBJ2-7; 10 positions agree with TRBD2. The trim removed 3 bases at V and 4 bases at J, leaving 3 bases unmatched. This CDR3 is 14 amino acids long. CDR1 and CDR2 from the germline V gene are SGHAT and FQNNGV.

The rearrangement uses TRBV10-2 and TRBJ2-7; TRBD1 matches 8 bases. The ends lost 4 bases at V and 4 bases at J; junction bases unmatched: 6. Per germline, CDR1 WSHSY and CDR2 SAAADI. The CDR3 totals 14 residues. CDR3 region: CASSGTGSAYEQYF. CDR3 DNA sequence: TGCGCCAGCAGTGGGACAGGGTCGGCTTACGAGCAGTACTTC.

V is TRBV29-1 and J is TRBJ2-5; 9 positions match TRBD2. The DNA end is more similar to TRBJ2-7, so the J call may be wrong. Germline V gene sequence: CDR1 SQVTM, CDR2 ANQGSEA. This CDR3 spans 12 amino acids. This chain's CDR3 is CSVAREGDEQYF. The CDR3 bases are TGCAGCGTGGCGCGGGAGGGAGACGAGCAGTACTTC.

V gene TRBV7-2 combines with J gene TRBJ1-5; D may be TRBD1 (6 bases). The germline V and J ends were trimmed by 1 base and 5 bases, with 12 bases remaining between them. CDR1 and CDR2 (germline): SGHTA, FQGNSA. This CDR3 is built from 15 residues. The CDR3: CASSLVGGLDQPQHF. The CDR3 DNA reads as TGTGCCAGCAGCTTAGTAGGGGGGCTGGATCAGCCCCAGCATTTT.

This sequence joins TRBV30 and TRBJ1-1; weak D call: TRBD1 (5 bases). CDR1 is GTSNPN, CDR2 SVGIG, per germline (reference sequence). The ends were cut back, 0 bases at V and 3 bases at J, with 8 bases in the middle. The CDR3 is 13 amino acids. The CDR3 reads CAWSVGVDTEAFF. DNA of the CDR3: TGTGCCTGGAGTGTGGGGGTGGACACTGAAGCTTTCTTT. The variable domain in full, completed from reference TRBV30 and TRBJ1-1, reads SQTIHQWPATLVQPVGSPLSLECTVEGTSNPNLYWYRQAAGRGLQLLFYSVGIGQISSEVPQNLSASRPQDRQFILSSKKLLLSDSGFYLCAWSVGVDTEAFFGQGTRLTVV.

The V and J genes are TRBV27 and TRBJ2-5; the match to TRBD1 covers 11 bases. Germline CDR1 is MNHEY and CDR2 is SMNVEV (reference sequence). V trimming: 2 bases; J trimming: 4 bases; junction bases outside the gene matches: 3. The CDR3 runs 15 residues. The DNA of the CDR3 is TGTGCCAGCAGTTTAATGGGGACAGGGGGAGAGACCCAGTACTTC. The encoded protein is CASSLMGTGGETQYF.